Following are 9 T cell receptor beta chains from one sample sequenced in a study of T cell responses to AZD1222 COVID-19 vaccine. Clones were sequenced by immunoSEQ multiplex PCR, and TCRdb holds only the in-frame ones, with some missing. Of some 120,000 clones in the sample, roughly 88% were seen once. The specimen comprised peripheral blood, sampled 28 days after the second AZD1222 dose. Receptor source: an adult who received the AZD1222 COVID-19 vaccine.

The chain joins TRBV2 to TRBJ1-1; no firm D call. In germline, CDR1 is SNHLY, CDR2 FYNNEI. CDR3 length: 15 residues. V lost 5 bases and J lost 6, with 19 bases in between. CDR3 nucleotide sequence: TGTGCCAGCAGTTCCGACGGCTTAAGGCAGTCTGAAGCTTTCTTT. It yields the protein CASSSDGLRQSEAFF.

This clone was seen just once. The chain uses TRBV6-1 and TRBJ2-5, with 7 positions matching TRBD2. CDR3 length equals 16 residues. CDR1 and CDR2 (germline): MNHNS, SASEGT. V dropped 3 bases and J dropped 4; count of bases not matched to a gene: 11. CDR3 loop: CASSDLGTTRGETQYF. The CDR3 region has the DNA TGTGCCAGCAGTGATTTAGGGACTACTAGAGGAGAGACCCAGTACTTC.

V and J are TRBV30 and TRBJ2-2; D gene unclear. V was pared by 2 bases and J by 7 bases, with 8 bases between. The CDR3 is made up of 12 amino acids. The germline gives CDR1 GTSNPN, CDR2 SVGIG (reference sequence). The CDR3 loop is CAWSPLYGELFF. In nucleotides, the CDR3 is TGTGCCTGGAGTCCCTTATACGGGGAGCTGTTTTTT.

This sequence joins TRBV27 and TRBJ1-1; 8 nucleotides align to TRBD1. Germline values: CDR1 MNHEY, CDR2 SMNVEV (reference sequence). This CDR3 spans 14 amino acids. Germline trimming cut 5 bases from V and 7 bases from J; bases unmatched to any gene: 9. CDR3 in amino acids: CASSGQGWMGEAFF. The DNA of the CDR3 is TGTGCCAGCAGTGGACAGGGATGGATGGGTGAAGCTTTCTTT.

This clone was counted a single time. The chain combines TRBV2 with TRBJ2-7; no firm D call. The germline gives CDR1 SNHLY, CDR2 FYNNEI. The CDR3 is made up of 11 amino acids. The V end was cut by 8 bases, the J end by 2 bases, with 7 bases between. As DNA, the CDR3 is TGTGCCAGCTTCTCGACCTACGAGCAGTACTTC. Protein product: CASFSTYEQYF.

The chain recombines TRBV7-3 with TRBJ1-1; tentative D call: TRBD1 (6 bases). V lost 4 bases to trimming and J lost 4 bases, with 13 bases between them. The germline V gene encodes CDR1 SGHTA and CDR2 FQGTGA. This CDR3 has 14 amino acids. CDR3 DNA sequence: TGTGCCAGCAGCTCGTGGGGGGCAATCACTGAAGCTTTCTTT. This gives the protein CASSSWGAITEAFF.

This rearrangement joins TRBV15 to TRBJ1-1, with D unresolved. This CDR3 is 16 amino acids long. Trimming took off 0 bases at V and 1 base at J, with 12 bases between the two ends. From germline, CDR1 is LNHNV and CDR2 YYDKDF (reference sequence). CDR3 DNA: TGTGCCACCAGCAGAGAGCTCCCGGCGGAGAACACTGAAGCTTTCTTT. This sequence encodes CATSRELPAENTEAFF.

A word on this clone: The same CDR3 also results from other DNA sequences found in this sample. V gene TRBV28 combines with J gene TRBJ2-1, with D possibly TRBD2 on 5 matching bases. V shed 7 bases and J shed 7 bases, with 11 bases lying between them. CDR3 length: 12 residues. The V gene's germline CDR1 is MDHEN and CDR2 SYDVKM. CDR3 bases: TGTGCCAGCAACCTTTCGGGGAATGAGCAGTTCTTC. It encodes CASNLSGNEQFF.

The chain recombines TRBV10-3 with TRBJ2-7; TRBD2 agrees at 7 bases. V lost 10 bases and J lost 6; bases outside the gene matches: 12. The length of the CDR3 is 13 residues. Germline V gene lookup returns CDR1 ENHRY and CDR2 SYGVKD. The CDR3 region is CATWEGLAVEQYF. Written as DNA, the CDR3 is TGTGCCACGTGGGAGGGTTTAGCCGTCGAGCAGTACTTC.